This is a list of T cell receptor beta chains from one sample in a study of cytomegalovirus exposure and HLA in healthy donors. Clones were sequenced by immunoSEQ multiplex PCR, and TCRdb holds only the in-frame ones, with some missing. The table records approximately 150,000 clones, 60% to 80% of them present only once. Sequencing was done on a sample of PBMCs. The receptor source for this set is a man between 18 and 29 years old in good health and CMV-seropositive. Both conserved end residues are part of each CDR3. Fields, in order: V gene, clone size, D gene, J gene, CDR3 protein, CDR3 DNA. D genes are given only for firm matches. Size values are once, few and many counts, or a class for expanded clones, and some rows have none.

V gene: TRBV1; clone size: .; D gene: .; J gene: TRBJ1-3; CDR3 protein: CTSSQDRSGTSGNTIYF; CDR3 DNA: TGCACCAGCAGCCAAGATAGGTCGGGTACCTCTGGAAACACCATATATTTT
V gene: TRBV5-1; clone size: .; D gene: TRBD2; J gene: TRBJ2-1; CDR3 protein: CASSFRTSDDNEQFF; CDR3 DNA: TGCGCCAGCAGCTTCCGGACTAGCGACGACAATGAGCAGTTCTTC
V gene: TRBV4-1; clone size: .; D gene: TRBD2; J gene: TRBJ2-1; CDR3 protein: CASRRTSGRDEQFF; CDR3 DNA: TGCGCCAGCAGGCGGACTAGCGGGAGGGATGAGCAGTTCTTC
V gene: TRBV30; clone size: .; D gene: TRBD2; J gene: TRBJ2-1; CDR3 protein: CAWNSGRYNEQFF; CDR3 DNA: TGTGCCTGGAATAGCGGGAGATACAATGAGCAGTTCTTC
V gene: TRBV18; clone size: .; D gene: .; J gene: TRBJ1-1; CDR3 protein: CASSPKQKDTEAFF; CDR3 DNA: TGTGCCAGCTCACCAAAACAGAAAGACACTGAAGCTTTCTTT
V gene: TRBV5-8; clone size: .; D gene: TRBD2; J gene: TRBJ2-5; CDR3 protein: CASSFLAGGKQETQYF; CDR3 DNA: TGTGCCAGCAGCTTTCTGGCGGGAGGCAAACAAGAGACCCAGTACTTC
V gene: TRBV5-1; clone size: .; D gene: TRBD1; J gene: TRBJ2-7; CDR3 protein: CASSEPGQSTYEQYF; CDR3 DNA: TGCGCCAGCAGCGAACCGGGACAGAGTACATACGAGCAGTACTTC
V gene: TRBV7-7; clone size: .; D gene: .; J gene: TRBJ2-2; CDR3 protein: CASSSTRTGELFF; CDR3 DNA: TGTGCTAGCAGCTCGACACGTACCGGGGAGCTGTTTTTT
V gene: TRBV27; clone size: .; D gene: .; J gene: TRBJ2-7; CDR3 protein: CASSFGGPSYEQYF; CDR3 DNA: TGTGCCAGCAGTTTTGGAGGGCCCTCCTACGAGCAGTACTTC
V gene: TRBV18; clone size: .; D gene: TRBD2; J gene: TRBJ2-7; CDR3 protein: CASSPKGGLAGDEQYF; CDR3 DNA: TGTGCCAGCTCACCTAAAGGGGGACTAGCGGGAGACGAGCAGTACTTC
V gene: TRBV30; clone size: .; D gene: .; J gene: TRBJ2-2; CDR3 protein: CAWSASGLSTGELFF; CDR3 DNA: TGTGCCTGGAGTGCCTCGGGACTCAGCACCGGGGAGCTGTTTTTT
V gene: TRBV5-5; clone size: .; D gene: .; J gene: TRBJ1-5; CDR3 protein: CASSPSVWDFQPQHF; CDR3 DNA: TGTGCCAGCAGCCCTTCGGTGTGGGACTTTCAGCCCCAGCATTTT
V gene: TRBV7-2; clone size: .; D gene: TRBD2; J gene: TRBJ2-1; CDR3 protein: CASSFGTTLPRNEQFF; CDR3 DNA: TGTGCCAGCAGCTTCGGGACTACCCTTCCACGCAATGAGCAGTTCTTC
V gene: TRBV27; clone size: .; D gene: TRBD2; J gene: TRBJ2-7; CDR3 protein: CASSTRTSGSFYEQYF; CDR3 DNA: TGTGCCAGCAGTACCCGGACTAGCGGGAGCTTTTACGAGCAGTACTTC
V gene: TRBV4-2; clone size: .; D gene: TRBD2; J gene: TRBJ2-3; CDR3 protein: CASSRAPGLAGGPTDTQYF; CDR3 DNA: TGTGCCAGCAGCCGCGCACCGGGACTAGCGGGAGGGCCAACAGATACGCAGTATTTT
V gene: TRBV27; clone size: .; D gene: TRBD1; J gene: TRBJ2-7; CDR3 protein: CASSRRDRRYEQYF; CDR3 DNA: TGTGCCAGCAGCCGCCGGGACAGACGCTACGAGCAGTACTTC
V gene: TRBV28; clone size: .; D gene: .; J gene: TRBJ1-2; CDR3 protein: CASSPPGGTSGYTF; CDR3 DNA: TGTGCCAGCAGCCCCCCCGGGGGAACGTCCGGCTACACCTTC
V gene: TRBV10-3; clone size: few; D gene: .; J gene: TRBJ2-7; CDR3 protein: CAISESTSYEQYF; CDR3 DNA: TGTGCCATCAGTGAGTCAACTAGCTACGAGCAGTACTTC
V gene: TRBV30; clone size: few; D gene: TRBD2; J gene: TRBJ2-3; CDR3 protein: CAWSGGAGADTQYF; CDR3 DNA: TGTGCCTGGAGTGGAGGTGCGGGAGCAGATACGCAGTATTTT
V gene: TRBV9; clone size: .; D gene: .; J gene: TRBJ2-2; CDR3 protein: CASSYRGNTGELFF; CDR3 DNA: TGTGCCAGCAGCTATCGGGGGAACACCGGGGAGCTGTTTTTT
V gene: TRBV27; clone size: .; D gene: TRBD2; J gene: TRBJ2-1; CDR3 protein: CASSLSLPWTSGIPHSYNEQFF; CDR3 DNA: TGTGCCAGCAGTTTATCGCTCCCCTGGACTAGCGGTATCCCCCACTCCTACAATGAGCAGTTCTTC
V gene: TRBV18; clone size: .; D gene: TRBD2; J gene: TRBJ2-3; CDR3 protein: CASSPLSGSNTDTQYF; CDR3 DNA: TGTGCCAGCTCACCACTAAGCGGGAGTAACACAGATACGCAGTATTTT
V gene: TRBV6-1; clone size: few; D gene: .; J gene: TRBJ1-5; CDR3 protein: CASSDIRGGQPQHF; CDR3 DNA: TGTGCCAGCAGTGATATAAGGGGCGGTCAGCCCCAGCATTTT
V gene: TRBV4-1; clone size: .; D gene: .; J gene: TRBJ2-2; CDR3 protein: CASSERPGAGELFF; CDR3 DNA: TGCGCCAGCAGCGAAAGACCGGGGGCCGGGGAGCTGTTTTTT
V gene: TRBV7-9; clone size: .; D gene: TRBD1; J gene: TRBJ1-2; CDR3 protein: CSSSSWTGRGGGYTF; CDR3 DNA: TGTTCCAGCAGCTCCTGGACAGGGAGGGGGGGTGGCTACACCTTC
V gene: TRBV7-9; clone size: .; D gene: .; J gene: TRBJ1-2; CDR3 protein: CASSLRTDGGYTF; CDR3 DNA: TGTGCCAGCAGCTTACGGACAGATGGTGGCTACACCTTC
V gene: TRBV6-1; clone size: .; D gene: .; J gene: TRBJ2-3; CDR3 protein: CASSARDPRRGTQYF; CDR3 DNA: TGTGCCAGCAGTGCTCGGGACCCAAGGCGGGGTACGCAGTATTTT
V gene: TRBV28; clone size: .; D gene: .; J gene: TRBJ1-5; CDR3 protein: CAITTAGGYQPQHF; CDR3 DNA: TGTGCCATCACAACGGCGGGAGGGTATCAGCCCCAGCATTTT
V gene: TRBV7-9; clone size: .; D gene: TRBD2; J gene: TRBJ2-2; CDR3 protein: CASSETSGRAYVTGELFF; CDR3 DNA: TGTGCCAGCAGCGAAACTAGCGGGAGGGCCTATGTCACCGGGGAGCTGTTTTTT
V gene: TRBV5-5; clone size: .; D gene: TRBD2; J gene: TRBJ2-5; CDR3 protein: CASSWGLTPRGGYF; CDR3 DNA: TGTGCCAGCAGCTGGGGACTTACTCCACGCGGGGGGTACTTC
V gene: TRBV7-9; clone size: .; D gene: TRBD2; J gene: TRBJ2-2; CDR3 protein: CASSIGLAVTGELFF; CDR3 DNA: TGTGCCAGCAGCATCGGACTAGCGGTAACCGGGGAGCTGTTTTTT
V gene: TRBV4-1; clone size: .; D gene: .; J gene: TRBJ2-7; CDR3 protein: CASSQARAEGLDEQYF; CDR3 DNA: TGCGCCAGCAGCCAGGCCCGGGCGGAGGGCCTCGACGAGCAGTACTTC
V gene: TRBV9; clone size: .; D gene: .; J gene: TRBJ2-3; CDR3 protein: CASSSDWPSTDTQYF; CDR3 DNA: TGTGCCAGCAGCTCCGACTGGCCAAGCACAGATACGCAGTATTTT
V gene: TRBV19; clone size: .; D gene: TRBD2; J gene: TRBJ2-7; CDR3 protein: CASSRGTSGRNFYEQYF; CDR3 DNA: TGTGCCAGTAGTAGAGGGACTAGCGGACGAAACTTCTACGAGCAGTACTTC
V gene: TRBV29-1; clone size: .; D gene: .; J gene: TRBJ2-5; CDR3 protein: CSVLYEQGLRETQYF; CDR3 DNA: TGCAGCGTGCTCTACGAACAGGGTCTAAGGGAGACCCAGTACTTC